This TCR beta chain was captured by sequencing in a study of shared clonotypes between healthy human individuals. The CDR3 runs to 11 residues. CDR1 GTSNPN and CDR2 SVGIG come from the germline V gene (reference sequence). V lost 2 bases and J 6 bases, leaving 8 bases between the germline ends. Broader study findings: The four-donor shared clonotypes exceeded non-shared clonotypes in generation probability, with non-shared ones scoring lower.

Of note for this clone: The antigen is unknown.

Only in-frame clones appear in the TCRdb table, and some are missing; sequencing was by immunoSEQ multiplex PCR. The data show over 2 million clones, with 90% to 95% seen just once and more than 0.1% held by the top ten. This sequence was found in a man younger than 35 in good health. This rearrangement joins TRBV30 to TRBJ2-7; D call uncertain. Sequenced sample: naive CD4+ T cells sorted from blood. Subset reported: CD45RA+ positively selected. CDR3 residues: CAWSTRFEQYF. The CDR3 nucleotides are TGTGCCTGGAGTACCCGATTCGAGCAGTACTTC.